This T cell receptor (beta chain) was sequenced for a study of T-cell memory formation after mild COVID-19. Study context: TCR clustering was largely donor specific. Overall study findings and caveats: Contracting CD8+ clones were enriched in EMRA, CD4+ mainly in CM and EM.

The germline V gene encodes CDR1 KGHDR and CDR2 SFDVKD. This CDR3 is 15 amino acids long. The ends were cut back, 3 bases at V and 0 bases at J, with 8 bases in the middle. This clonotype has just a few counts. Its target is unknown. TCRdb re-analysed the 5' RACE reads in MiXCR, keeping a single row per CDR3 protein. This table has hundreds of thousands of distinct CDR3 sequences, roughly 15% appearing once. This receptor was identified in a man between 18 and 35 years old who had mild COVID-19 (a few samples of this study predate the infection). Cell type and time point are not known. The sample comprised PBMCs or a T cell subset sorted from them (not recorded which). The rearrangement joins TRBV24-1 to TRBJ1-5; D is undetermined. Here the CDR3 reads CATSDRGYSNQPQHF. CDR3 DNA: TGTGCCACCAGTGATCGGGGATATAGCAATCAGCCCCAGCATTTT.